Included here is one T cell receptor (beta chain) sequence, with context. Its antigen is currently unknown. This entry is derived from a study of memory B cells and T cells in multiple sclerosis. Method: immunoSEQ multiplex PCR; TCRdb's copy keeps in-frame clones and lacks some. The profile shows 11,000 or so clones, around four fifths of them singletons. CFSE-dim autoproliferating and CFSE-high non-proliferating T cells from unstimulated culture were sequenced separately. Cultures began with about 45 million CFSE-labeled PBMCs, unstimulated for 7 days, with replicate wells pooled. PBMCs were labeled with around 0.55 uM CFSE and cultured without exogenous stimuli. Study outcomes and limitations: Shared clonotype counts depended on differing compartment clone-set sizes and were normalized.

The source of this sequence is a human donor with multiple sclerosis. The sample was PBMCs from blood kept in culture.

The CDR3 DNA sequence: TGTGCCAGCAGTTTATTACAGGGAAGAGAGACCCAGTACTTC. Translation: CASSLLQGRETQYF. The J gene is TRBJ2-5, the V gene TRBV28; the D gene is possibly TRBD1 (6 bases). The CDR3 is 14 amino acids. Between the trimmed V and J ends, which lost 1 base and 4 bases, there was a span of 10 bases. CDR1 and CDR2 from the germline V gene are MDHEN and SYDVKM. Supplemented by reference TRBV28 and TRBJ2-5, the full variable domain reads DVKVTQSSRYLVKRTGEKVFLECVQDMDHENMFWYRQDPGLGLRLIYFSYDVKMKEKGDIPEGYSVSREKKERFSLILESASTNQTSMYLCASSLLQGRETQYFGPGTRLLVL.